This TCR beta chain was identified during a study of vaccination effects on CD4 cells after COVID-19. CDR3 length: 16 residues. The V end lost 1 base, the J end lost 8 bases, and 17 bases lay between the germline ends. Germline CDR1 is MGHRA and CDR2 is YSYEKL. TCRdb's table, derived via immunoSEQ multiplex PCR, lists solely in-frame clones and lacks some. The sample has about 73,000 clones, around 76% seen once. On this clone itself: Its target is not known.

Within the ViraFEST assay, antigen-specific CD4+ T cells underwent expansion with viral peptide pools prior to sequencing. Following culture for about ten days, CD4+ T cells were isolated. Vaccinated recipients, who were negative for nucleocapsid antibodies, had no history of SARS-CoV-2 infection. This TCR derives from a human donor who received a COVID-19 vaccine. The chain employs TRBV4-1 and TRBJ1-4; TRBD1 is a possible D gene (5 bases). Specimen: CD4+ T cells from PBMCs cultured with SARS-CoV-2 spike peptides, collected before COVID-19 vaccination. The CDR3 DNA is TGCGCCAGCAGCCAAGGAGGGGCTTTGGCAGCCGAAAAACTGTTTTTT. Translated: CASSQGGALAAEKLFF.